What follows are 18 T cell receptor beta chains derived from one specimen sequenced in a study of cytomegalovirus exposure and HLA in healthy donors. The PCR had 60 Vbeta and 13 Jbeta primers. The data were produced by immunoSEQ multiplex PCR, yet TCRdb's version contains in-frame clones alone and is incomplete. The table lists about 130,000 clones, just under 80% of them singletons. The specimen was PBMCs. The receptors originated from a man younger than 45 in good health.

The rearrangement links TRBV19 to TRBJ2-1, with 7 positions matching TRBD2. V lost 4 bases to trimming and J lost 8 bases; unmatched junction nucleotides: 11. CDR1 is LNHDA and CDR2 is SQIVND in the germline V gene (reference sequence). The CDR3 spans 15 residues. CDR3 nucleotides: TGTGCCAGTAGTAACGGTGGCGGGAGTGTGGATGAGCAGTTCTTC. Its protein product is CASSNGGGSVDEQFF.

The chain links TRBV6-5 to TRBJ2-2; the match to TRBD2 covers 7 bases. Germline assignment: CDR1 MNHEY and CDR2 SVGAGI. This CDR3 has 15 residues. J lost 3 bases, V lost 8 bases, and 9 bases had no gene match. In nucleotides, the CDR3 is TGTGCCAGCTCCATTGGGGAGGGGCACACCGGGGAGCTGTTTTTT. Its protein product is CASSIGEGHTGELFF.

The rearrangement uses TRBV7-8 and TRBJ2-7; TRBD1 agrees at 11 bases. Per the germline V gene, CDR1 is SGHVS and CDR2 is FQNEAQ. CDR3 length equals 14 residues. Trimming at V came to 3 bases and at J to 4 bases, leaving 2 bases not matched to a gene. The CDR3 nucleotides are TGTGCCAGCAGCTTCGGGACAGGGGGGTACGAGCAGTACTTC. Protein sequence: CASSFGTGGYEQYF.

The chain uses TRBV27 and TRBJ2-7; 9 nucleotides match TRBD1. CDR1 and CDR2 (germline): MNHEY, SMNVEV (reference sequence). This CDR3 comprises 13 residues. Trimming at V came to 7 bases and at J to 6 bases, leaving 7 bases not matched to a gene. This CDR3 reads CASKGQGPREQYF. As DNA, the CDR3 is TGTGCCAGCAAGGGACAGGGCCCGCGCGAGCAGTACTTC.

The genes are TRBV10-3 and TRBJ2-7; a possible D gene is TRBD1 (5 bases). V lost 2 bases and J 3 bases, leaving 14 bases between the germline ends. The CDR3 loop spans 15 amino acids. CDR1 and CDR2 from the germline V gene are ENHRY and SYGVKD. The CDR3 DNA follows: TGTGCCATCAGTGAGGGGCAGGGCTGGGGCTACGAGCAGTACTTC. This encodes CAISEGQGWGYEQYF.

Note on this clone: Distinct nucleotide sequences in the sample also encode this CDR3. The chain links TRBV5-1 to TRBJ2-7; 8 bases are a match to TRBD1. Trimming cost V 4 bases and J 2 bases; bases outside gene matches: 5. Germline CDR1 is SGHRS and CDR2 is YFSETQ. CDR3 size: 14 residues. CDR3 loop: CASSLRTGPYEQYF. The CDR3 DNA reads TGCGCCAGCAGCCTCCGGACAGGGCCCTACGAGCAGTACTTC.

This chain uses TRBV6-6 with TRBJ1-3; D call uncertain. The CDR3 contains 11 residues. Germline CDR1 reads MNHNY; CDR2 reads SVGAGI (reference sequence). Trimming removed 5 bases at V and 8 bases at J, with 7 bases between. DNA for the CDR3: TGTGCCAGCAGTCGGGGAGACACCATATATTTT. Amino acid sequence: CASSRGDTIYF.

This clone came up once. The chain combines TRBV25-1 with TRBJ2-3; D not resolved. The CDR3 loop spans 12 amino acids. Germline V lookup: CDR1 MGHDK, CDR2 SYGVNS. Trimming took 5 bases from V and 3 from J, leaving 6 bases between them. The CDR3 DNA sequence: TGTGCCAGCAGTACTACGACAGATACGCAGTATTTT. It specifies CASSTTTDTQYF.

CDR3 DNA sequence: TGTGCCAGCAGCTGGCGGAACAATGAGCAGTTCTTC. Its translation is CASSWRNNEQFF. The J gene is TRBJ2-1, the V gene TRBV25-1; no reliable D call. This CDR3 has 12 residues. V lost 6 bases to trimming and J lost 5 bases, with 8 bases between them. CDR1 and CDR2 (germline): MGHDK, SYGVNS.

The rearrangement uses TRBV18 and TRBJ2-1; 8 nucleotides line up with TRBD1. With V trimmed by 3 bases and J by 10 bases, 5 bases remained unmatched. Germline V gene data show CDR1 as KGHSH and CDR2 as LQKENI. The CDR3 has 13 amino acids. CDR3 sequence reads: CASSPSDRGEQFF. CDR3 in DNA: TGTGCCAGCTCACCCTCCGACAGGGGAGAGCAGTTCTTC.

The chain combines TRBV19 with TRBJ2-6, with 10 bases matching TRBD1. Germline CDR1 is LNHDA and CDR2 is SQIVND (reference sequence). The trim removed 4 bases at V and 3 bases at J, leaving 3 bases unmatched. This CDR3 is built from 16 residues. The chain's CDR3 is CASSRQGAGGANVLTF. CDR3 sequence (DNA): TGTGCCAGTAGTAGACAGGGGGCGGGTGGGGCCAACGTCCTGACTTTC.

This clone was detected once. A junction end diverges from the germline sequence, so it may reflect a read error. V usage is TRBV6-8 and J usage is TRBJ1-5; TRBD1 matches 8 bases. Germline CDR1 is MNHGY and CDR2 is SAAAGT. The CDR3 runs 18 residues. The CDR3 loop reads CASSSPDREEESNRPQHF. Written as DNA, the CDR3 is TGTGCCAGCAGTTCCCCGGACAGGGAGGAGGAGAGCAATCGGCCCCAGCATTTT.

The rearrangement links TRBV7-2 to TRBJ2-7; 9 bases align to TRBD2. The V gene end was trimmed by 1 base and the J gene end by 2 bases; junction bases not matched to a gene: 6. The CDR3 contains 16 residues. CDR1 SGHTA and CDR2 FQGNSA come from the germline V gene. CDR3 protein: CASSLGLAGQTYEQYF. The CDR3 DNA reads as TGTGCCAGCAGCTTAGGCCTAGCGGGACAAACCTACGAGCAGTACTTC.

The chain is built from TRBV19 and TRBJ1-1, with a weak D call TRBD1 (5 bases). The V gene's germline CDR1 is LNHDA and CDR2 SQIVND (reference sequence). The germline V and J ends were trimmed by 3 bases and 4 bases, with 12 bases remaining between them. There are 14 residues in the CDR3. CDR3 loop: CASSMGGGATEAFF. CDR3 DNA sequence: TGTGCCAGTAGTATGGGCGGCGGGGCCACTGAAGCTTTCTTT.

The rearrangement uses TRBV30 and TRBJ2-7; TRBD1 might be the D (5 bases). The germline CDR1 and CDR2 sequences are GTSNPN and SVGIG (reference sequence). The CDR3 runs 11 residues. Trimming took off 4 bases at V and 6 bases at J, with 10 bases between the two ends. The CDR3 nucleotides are TGTGCCTGGACAGGACATGGCGAGCAGTACTTC. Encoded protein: CAWTGHGEQYF.

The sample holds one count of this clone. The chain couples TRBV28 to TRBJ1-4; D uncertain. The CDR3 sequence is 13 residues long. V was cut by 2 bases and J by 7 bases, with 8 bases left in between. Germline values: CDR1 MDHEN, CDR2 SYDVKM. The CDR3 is CASSLIEGEKLFF. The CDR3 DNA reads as TGTGCCAGCAGTTTAATAGAGGGTGAAAAACTGTTTTTT.

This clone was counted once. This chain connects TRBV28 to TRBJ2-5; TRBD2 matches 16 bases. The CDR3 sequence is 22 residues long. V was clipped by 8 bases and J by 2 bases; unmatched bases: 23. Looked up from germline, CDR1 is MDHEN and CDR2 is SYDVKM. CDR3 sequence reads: CASALLTGQGTSGRGEQETQYF. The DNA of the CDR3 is TGTGCCAGCGCCCTGTTGACAGGGCAGGGGACTAGCGGGAGGGGGGAACAAGAGACCCAGTACTTC.

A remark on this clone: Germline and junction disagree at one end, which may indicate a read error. CDR3 sequence reads: CSSSLAQGATGGNTIYF. The CDR3 DNA reads as TGTTCCAGCAGCTTAGCACAGGGGGCAACGGGTGGAAACACCATATATTTT. The rearrangement uses TRBV7-9 and TRBJ1-3, with 9 bases matching TRBD1. CDR3 length: 17 residues. Germline CDR1 and CDR2: SEHNR and FQNEAQ (reference sequence).